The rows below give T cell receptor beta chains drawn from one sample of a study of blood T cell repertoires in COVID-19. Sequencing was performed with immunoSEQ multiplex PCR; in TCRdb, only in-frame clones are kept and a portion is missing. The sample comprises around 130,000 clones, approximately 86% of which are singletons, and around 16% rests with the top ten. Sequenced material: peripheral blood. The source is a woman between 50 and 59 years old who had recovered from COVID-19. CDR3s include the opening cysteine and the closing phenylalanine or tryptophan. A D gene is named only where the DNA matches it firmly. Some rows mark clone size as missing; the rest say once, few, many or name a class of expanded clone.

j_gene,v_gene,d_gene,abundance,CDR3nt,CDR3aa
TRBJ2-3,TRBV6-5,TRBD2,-,TGTGCCAGCAGTTACTCGAGGTTAGCGGGAGGGAAAACGCAGTATTTT,CASSYSRLAGGKTQYF
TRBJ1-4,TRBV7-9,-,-,TGTGCCAGCGGAGGGACCTATAATGAAAAACTGTTTTTT,CASGGTYNEKLFF
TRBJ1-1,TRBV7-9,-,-,TGTGCCAGCAGCTCCTCGGACACGCCGAACACTGAAGCTTTCTTT,CASSSSDTPNTEAFF
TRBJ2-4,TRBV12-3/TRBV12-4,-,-,TGTGCCAGCAGCAAAATTCACATTCAGTACTTC,CASSKIHIQYF
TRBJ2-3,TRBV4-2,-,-,TGTGCCAGCAGCCCGAATGGGGGCGCGGGCACAGATACGCAGTATTTT,CASSPNGGAGTDTQYF
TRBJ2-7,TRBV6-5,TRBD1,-,TGTGCCAGCAGTCCCCCGGACAGGTACGAGCAGTACTTC,CASSPPDRYEQYF
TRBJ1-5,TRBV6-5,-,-,TGTGCCAGCAGGAAGACAGGCCGAAATCAGCCCCAGCATTTT,CASRKTGRNQPQHF
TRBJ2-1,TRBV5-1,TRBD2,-,TGCGCCAGCAGCTCAGGTCGACTAGCGGACTACAATGAGCAGTTCTTC,CASSSGRLADYNEQFF
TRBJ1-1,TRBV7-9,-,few,TGTGCCAGCAGCTTAGCGCAGGGTAGGGCTTCCGGCACTGAAGCTTTCTTT,CASSLAQGRASGTEAFF
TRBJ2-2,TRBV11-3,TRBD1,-,TGTGCCAGCTCGTGGCAGGGGGCGAACACCGGGGAGCTGTTTTTT,CASSWQGANTGELFF
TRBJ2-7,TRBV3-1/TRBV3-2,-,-,TGTGCCAGCAGTCATAGGGACATTACCTACGAGCAGTACTTC,CASSHRDITYEQYF
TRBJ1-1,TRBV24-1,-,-,TGTGCCACCAGTGACCCCAATGGGGGGTCGGGGGACACTGAAGCTTTCTTT,CATSDPNGGSGDTEAFF
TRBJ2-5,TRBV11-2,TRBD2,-,TGTGCCAGCAGCCGGACTAGCGGGGCACAAGAGACCCAGTACTTC,CASSRTSGAQETQYF
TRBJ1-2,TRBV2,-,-,TGTGCCAGCAGTGGGGGGGGTAACTATGGCTACACCTTC,CASSGGGNYGYTF
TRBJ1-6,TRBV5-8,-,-,TGTGCCAGCAGCTTGGGGGTGCGGGAGACCAATTCACCCCTCCACTTT,CASSLGVRETNSPLHF
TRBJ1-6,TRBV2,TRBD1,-,TGTGCCAGCAGCCCAGACAGGGGGTCCTATAATTCACCCCTCCACTTT,CASSPDRGSYNSPLHF
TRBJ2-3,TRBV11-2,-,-,TGTGCCAGCAGCTGGTCCGGGGGGCCGAGCGGAGATACGCAGTATTTT,CASSWSGGPSGDTQYF
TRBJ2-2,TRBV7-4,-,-,TGTGCCAGCAGCTTAGGTGGGCGGGCGAACACCGGGGAGCTGTTTTTT,CASSLGGRANTGELFF